Included here is one TCR beta chain sequence, with context. Its specificity is not known. The CDR3 has 16 amino acids. From germline, CDR1 is LGHNA and CDR2 YSLEER. Unmatched junction bases numbered 7, after V lost 2 bases and J lost 3 bases. This specimen comes from a study of OX40 agonist ivuxolimab in advanced cancers. About the study: Patients were infused with ivuxolimab every 2 weeks at 0.01 to 10 mg/kg. Having had anti-PD-1, anti-PD-L1 or anti-CTLA-4 therapy before was allowed, and roughly 38% had some. Study-level points and caveats: At 0.1-3.0 mg/kg, partial responders had clonal expansion among the lowest observed.

Sequencing used immunoSEQ multiplex PCR; TCRdb keeps in-frame clones, though not all of them. The sample records 20,000 to 25,000 clones, around 84% being singletons. The sequence derives from an adult with an advanced solid tumor such as melanoma, head and neck, liver or kidney cancer. The material sequenced was CD4+ or CD8+ T cells sorted from blood, taken in a trial of the OX40 agonist ivuxolimab. V and J are TRBV4-3 and TRBJ1-1, with 9 bases lining up with TRBD1. CDR3 residues: CASSQQYRDRDTEAFF. Written as DNA, the CDR3 is TGCGCCAGCAGCCAACAATACCGGGACAGGGACACTGAAGCTTTCTTT.